This passage covers 19 T cell receptor beta chains from one sample sequenced in a study of beta chain features in type 1 diabetes. Whole-study findings and limits: Shortening of TCRB CDR3s, moderate but significant, appeared in all four CD4+ subsets of Type 1 diabetes patients.

The sequenced template was cDNA made from the entire isolated RNA. The repertoire was sequenced with immunoSEQ multiplex PCR; TCRdb's copy has only in-frame clones and lacks some. The sample has hundreds of thousands of clones, more than 13% seen once. Which antigens these TCRs recognize remains unknown. Sequencing input: naive CD4+ T cells from blood. Receptors were obtained from a man between 18 and 29 years old with type 1 diabetes.

The genes are TRBV25-1 and TRBJ2-5, with TRBD1 matching over 8 bases. Germline V CDR1 and CDR2: MGHDK, SYGVNS. The CDR3 totals 16 residues. The V segment lost 3 bases and the J segment 5 bases; nucleotides outside the gene matches: 11. CDR3 DNA: TGTGCCAGCAGTGACTCGGCGGGCAGGGGGCTCGAGACCCAGTACTTC. It is translated as CASSDSAGRGLETQYF. The variable domain in full, completed from reference TRBV25-1 and TRBJ2-5, reads EADIYQTPRYLVIGTGKKITLECSQTMGHDKMYWYQQDPGMELHLIHYSYGVNSTEKGDLSSESTVSRIRTEHFPLTLESARPSHTSQYLCASSDSAGRGLETQYFGPGTRLLVL.

This clone came up a few times. J is TRBJ1-3 and V is TRBV7-6; D is possibly TRBD1 (5 bases). This CDR3 region has 16 residues. Per germline, CDR1 SGHVS and CDR2 FNYEAQ. V was clipped by 5 bases and J by 0 bases, with 14 bases between them. The CDR3 nucleotides read TGTGCCAGCAGCCCTAGAGCAGGGAGCTCTGGAAACACCATATATTTT. Its protein is CASSPRAGSSGNTIYF.

J is TRBJ2-7 and V is TRBV5-4, with D possibly TRBD1 on 6 matching bases. The germline CDR1 and CDR2 sequences are SGHNT and YYREEE (reference sequence). V was shortened by 0 bases and J by 4 bases, with 14 bases between the two germline ends. The CDR3 sequence is 15 residues long. The CDR3 nucleotides read TGTGCCAGCAGCTTGGAGACGGGGACACCTTACGAGCAGTACTTC. This sequence encodes CASSLETGTPYEQYF.

The V and J genes are TRBV15 and TRBJ2-3, with unresolved D. The V end was cut by 5 bases, the J end by 5 bases, with 11 bases between. Germline values: CDR1 LNHNV, CDR2 YYDKDF (reference sequence). The CDR3 is 13 amino acids. The CDR3 DNA reads TGTGCCACCAGCTTCCAAGAAAAAGATACGCAGTATTTT. Protein product: CATSFQEKDTQYF.

CDR3 nucleotides: TGTGCCACCTCGACAGGGGCGGGTTCACCCCTCCACTTT. Amino acid sequence: CATSTGAGSPLHF. The gene calls are TRBV27 and TRBJ1-6; 8 bases are shared with TRBD1. The CDR3 has 13 amino acids. V lost 10 bases and J lost 9; bases outside the gene matches: 8. Per germline, CDR1 MNHEY and CDR2 SMNVEV (reference sequence).

Only a few counts were recorded for this clone. The chain couples TRBV27 to TRBJ2-3; D call uncertain. V lost 0 bases, J lost 6 bases, and 7 bases lay in between. The germline gives CDR1 MNHEY, CDR2 SMNVEV (reference sequence). The CDR3 extends over 13 amino acids. CDR3 sequence: CASSLSRFDTQYF. The CDR3 coding sequence is TGTGCCAGCAGTTTATCGCGGTTTGATACGCAGTATTTT.

This clone was seen a few times. The V gene is TRBV29-1, the J gene TRBJ1-3; D might be TRBD1 (6 bases). This CDR3 contains 15 residues. Germline CDR1 SQVTM, CDR2 ANQGSEA. The V gene lost 7 bases and the J gene lost 0 bases, with 16 bases spanning the gap. The CDR3 nucleotides read TGCAGCGCTTCCCCGGGACAATACTCTGGAAACACCATATATTTT. The encoded protein is CSASPGQYSGNTIYF.

This clone occurred a few times. The V call is TRBV28, the J call TRBJ2-7; 8 bases match TRBD1. Germline V gene lookup returns CDR1 MDHEN and CDR2 SYDVKM. This CDR3 is built from 13 residues. The V and J ends lost 5 bases and 3 bases, in that order; junction bases with no gene match: 3. The CDR3 reads CASSPGQDYEQYF. As DNA, the CDR3 is TGTGCCAGCAGTCCGGGACAGGACTACGAGCAGTACTTC. Together with reference TRBV28 and TRBJ2-7, the CDR3 gives the full variable domain: DVKVTQSSRYLVKRTGEKVFLECVQDMDHENMFWYRQDPGLGLRLIYFSYDVKMKEKGDIPEGYSVSREKKERFSLILESASTNQTSMYLCASSPGQDYEQYFGPGTRLTVT.

This clone was found a few times. Other DNA variants within this sample encode the same CDR3. V gene TRBV7-2 combines with J gene TRBJ2-1; tentatively, D is TRBD2 (5 bases). Germline loops: CDR1 SGHTA, CDR2 FQGNSA. The CDR3 spans 14 residues. Trimming pared 0 bases from V and 5 bases from J, leaving 8 bases between. The CDR3 loop is CASSLAGVNNEQFF. CDR3 DNA sequence: TGTGCCAGCAGCTTAGCGGGAGTCAACAATGAGCAGTTCTTC.

The chain uses TRBV27 and TRBJ2-7, with 7 nucleotides matching TRBD1. Germline CDR1 MNHEY, CDR2 SMNVEV (reference sequence). V was clipped by 6 bases and J by 4 bases; unmatched bases: 9. This CDR3 is built from 14 residues. CDR3 in DNA: TGTGCCAGCAGCCGAGGGACAGAGGGATACGAGCAGTACTTC. Translated: CASSRGTEGYEQYF.

V is TRBV29-1 and J is TRBJ1-5; 8 nucleotides match TRBD1. The V and J ends lost 7 bases and 2 bases, in that order; junction bases with no gene match: 4. The CDR3 has 13 residues. Germline CDR1 and CDR2: SQVTM and ANQGSEA. The CDR3 loop reads CSALGQGNQPQHF. CDR3 coding DNA: TGCAGCGCCCTGGGACAGGGCAATCAGCCCCAGCATTTT.

This clone appeared a few times. The chain is built from TRBV6-5 and TRBJ2-6; D gene unclear. V lost 2 bases and J 0 bases, leaving 5 bases between the germline ends. Germline V gene data show CDR1 as MNHEY and CDR2 as SVGAGI. The CDR3 length is 15 residues. The CDR3 loop is CASSYESSGANVLTF. CDR3 bases: TGTGCCAGCAGTTACGAAAGCTCTGGGGCCAACGTCCTGACTTTC.

The rearrangement joins TRBV7-2 to TRBJ2-5; unclear D gene. Trimming cost V 2 bases and J 3 bases, with 13 bases left between them. This CDR3 spans 15 amino acids. Germline V CDR1 and CDR2: SGHTA, FQGNSA. CDR3 sequence: CASSLPLRFEETQYF. In DNA, the CDR3 is TGTGCCAGCAGCTTACCCTTAAGATTCGAAGAGACCCAGTACTTC.

This chain links TRBV7-9 with TRBJ2-1; D gene unclear. The germline V gene has CDR1 SEHNR and CDR2 FQNEAQ (reference sequence). Trimming removed 5 bases from V and 0 bases from J, with 11 bases in between. CDR3 length: 15 residues. CDR3 residues: CASSHLPGSYNEQFF. In DNA, the CDR3 is TGTGCCAGCAGCCACCTTCCGGGCTCCTACAATGAGCAGTTCTTC. Full variable domain (remainder filled in from reference TRBV7-9 and TRBJ2-1): DTGVSQNPRHKITKRGQNVTFRCDPISEHNRLYWYRQTLGQGPEFLTYFQNEAQLEKSRLLSDRFSAERPKGSFSTLEIQRTEQGDSAMYLCASSHLPGSYNEQFFGPGTRLTVL.

This clone was detected a few times. V gene TRBV9 combines with J gene TRBJ2-1, with 12 positions matching TRBD2. The CDR3 extends over 15 amino acids. The germline gives CDR1 SGDLS, CDR2 YYNGEE. The junction had 2 bases not matched to a gene; V was cut back by 1 base and J by 6 bases. CDR3 DNA: TGTGCCAGCAGCGTACGACTAGCGGGGGCCAATGAGCAGTTCTTC. Protein: CASSVRLAGANEQFF.

The chain combines TRBV7-9 with TRBJ2-5, with D perhaps given as TRBD1 or TRBD2 (5 bases each). The V gene lost 5 bases and the J gene lost 8 bases, with 12 bases spanning the gap. Germline V gene data show CDR1 as SEHNR and CDR2 as FQNEAQ (reference sequence). This CDR3 has 12 amino acids. CDR3 nucleotides: TGTGCCAGCAGCCGCCCCGGGGCAACCCAGTACTTC. This codes for CASSRPGATQYF.

There are a few counts of this clone. The V gene is TRBV29-1, the J gene TRBJ2-2, with a weak D call TRBD1 (6 bases). CDR1 and CDR2 (germline): SQVTM, ANQGSEA. The CDR3 is 14 amino acids. V dropped 4 bases and J dropped 1 base, with 10 bases sitting between them. CDR3 DNA: TGCAGCGTTGTGGAGGACAGGAACACCGGGGAGCTGTTTTTT. Residues: CSVVEDRNTGELFF.

The V call is TRBV4-1, the J call TRBJ2-1; weak D call: TRBD1 (7 bases). Trimming pared 4 bases from V and 3 bases from J, leaving 13 bases between. Germline loops: CDR1 MGHRA, CDR2 YSYEKL. This CDR3 is built from 15 residues. The CDR3 bases are TGCGCCAGCAGCCCCCAGGGGGGAGGCTACAATGAGCAGTTCTTC. It translates to CASSPQGGGYNEQFF.

This clone was recorded a few times. The rearrangement uses TRBV30 and TRBJ1-2; D uncertain. Looked up from germline, CDR1 is GTSNPN and CDR2 is SVGIG (reference sequence). Trimming pared 2 bases from V and 0 bases from J, leaving 10 bases between. The CDR3 spans 14 residues. DNA of the CDR3: TGTGCCTGGAGTTCAGGTCCTACTAACTATGGCTACACCTTC. It translates to CAWSSGPTNYGYTF.